This T cell receptor (beta chain) was recovered during a study of relationships among human T cell subsets. Anti-CD25 beads selected CD4+CD25+ regulatory T cells from positively selected CD4+ cells. Study results and limitations: Over 60% of CD8+ cytotoxic sequences came from clones with over 100 reads.

Semiquantitative ARM-PCR amplified T cell receptor alpha and beta CDR3 regions from mRNA. Exponential amplification used communal superprimers after tagged nested gene-specific primers in ARM-PCR. One entry per CDR3 protein, called by TCRdb with MiXCR from the multiplex PCR reads. The sample shows 13,000 to 15,000 distinct CDR3 sequences, 60% of them seen only once. Turning to this clonotype: The antigen remains unidentified.

Germline V gives CDR1 MNHNS, CDR2 SASEGT. The CDR3 loop spans 15 amino acids. The germline V and J ends were trimmed by 2 bases and 2 bases, with 7 bases remaining between them. The clonotype comes from a man in his forties or fifties in good health. Sample: Tregs sorted from blood. V and J are TRBV6-1 and TRBJ2-6; D is perhaps TRBD1 or TRBD2 (5 bases each). The CDR3 nucleotides are TGTGCCAGCAGTGAACAGGGAGCTGGGGCCAACGTCCTGACTTTC. Residues: CASSEQGAGANVLTF.